These 25 T cell receptor beta chains originate from one sample sequenced in a study of T cells in Graves' hyperthyroidism and ophthalmopathy. Amplified TCR beta CDR3 regions derived from RNA transcripts. Initially, a first-round RT-PCR of the TCR CDR3 employed the HTBI primer set. TCRdb re-derived calls from the multiplex PCR reads in MiXCR, one entry per CDR3 protein. The sample contains about 500,000 distinct CDR3 sequences, about a sixth of which appear only once. The sequenced sample consisted of blood. All receptors derive from a woman younger than 30 with Graves' hyperthyroidism.

Ten or more counts support this clonotype. The chain carries TRBV15 and TRBJ2-5; D is possibly TRBD1 or TRBD2 (5 bases each). Germline lookup yields CDR1 LNHNV and CDR2 YYDKDF (reference sequence). V lost 0 bases and J lost 3, with 20 bases in between. The CDR3 is made up of 18 amino acids. CDR3 loop: CATSRDFFSTGTEETQYF. The CDR3 bases are TGTGCCACCAGCAGAGATTTTTTCTCCACCGGGACGGAAGAGACCCAGTACTTC.

The chain links TRBV19 to TRBJ2-7, with 7 bases fitting TRBD2. The V segment lost 3 bases and the J segment 6 bases; nucleotides outside the gene matches: 11. This CDR3 comprises 15 residues. Germline loops: CDR1 LNHDA, CDR2 SQIVND (reference sequence). CDR3 bases: TGTGCCAGTAGTATTAAGTGGTTAGGGGAGGGCGAGCAGTACTTC. The encoded protein is CASSIKWLGEGEQYF.

The J gene is TRBJ1-2, the V gene TRBV7-2; D may be TRBD1 (6 bases). From germline, CDR1 is SGHTA and CDR2 FQGNSA. The CDR3 spans 15 residues. The V end was cut by 5 bases, the J end by 6 bases, with 19 bases between. Here the CDR3 DNA reads TGTGCCAGCAGCCGAAAACCGGGGGCGGGAAATGGCTACACCTTC. This encodes CASSRKPGAGNGYTF. The complete variable domain, with remaining parts taken from reference TRBV7-2 and TRBJ1-2, reads GAGVSQSPSNKVTEKGKDVELRCDPISGHTALYWYRQSLGQGLEFLIYFQGNSAPDKSGLPSDRFSAERTGGSVSTLTIQRTQQEDSAVYLCASSRKPGAGNGYTFGSGTRLTVV.

The genes are TRBV11-1 and TRBJ1-2, with TRBD1 as a possible D gene (6 bases). Germline CDR1 is SGHAT and CDR2 is FQDESV (reference sequence). The V end was cut by 6 bases, the J end by 4 bases, with 15 bases between. This CDR3 is built from 14 residues. CDR3: CASSSQQGRYGYTF. Here the CDR3 DNA reads TGTGCCAGCAGTTCCCAACAGGGACGCTATGGCTACACCTTC.

This chain uses TRBV12-3 or TRBV12-4 with TRBJ2-3; D is possibly TRBD1 (5 bases). The CDR3 loop spans 14 amino acids. Trimming stripped 7 bases from V and 1 base from J, with 12 bases between. The DNA of the CDR3 is TGTGCCAGCACCCCAGGGTTGGGCACAGATACGCAGTATTTT. It is translated as CASTPGLGTDTQYF.

The rearrangement joins TRBV18 to TRBJ1-1; D gene unclear. Germline CDR1 and CDR2: KGHSH and LQKENI. With 6 bases removed from V and 3 bases from J, the gap between germline ends came to 8 bases. This CDR3 has 12 residues. CDR3 sequence: CASSTVYTEAFF. CDR3 sequence (DNA): TGTGCCAGCTCTACTGTTTACACTGAAGCTTTCTTT.

This chain joins TRBV5-1 and TRBJ2-2, with D perhaps matching TRBD1 or TRBD2 (5 bases each). Trimming shortened V by 1 base and J by 4 bases, and 14 bases separated the two germline ends. Per the germline V gene, CDR1 is SGHRS and CDR2 is YFSETQ. The CDR3 extends over 16 amino acids. The DNA for the CDR3 is TGCGCCAGCAGCTTGTATGGGGGAGTAGGCACCGGGGAGCTGTTTTTT. Amino acids: CASSLYGGVGTGELFF.

This clonotype was detected ten times or more. The genes are TRBV2 and TRBJ2-3; 9 bases are shared with TRBD2. Trimming cost V 6 bases and J 2 bases; bases outside gene matches: 12. CDR3 size: 17 residues. Germline CDR1 SNHLY, CDR2 FYNNEI. The CDR3, as DNA: TGTGCCAGCAGCGCACCCACCAGCGGGGGGTCCACAGATACGCAGTATTTT. It is translated as CASSAPTSGGSTDTQYF.

In this sample, this clonotype turned up once. This chain links TRBV4-2 with TRBJ2-7; 10 nucleotides align to TRBD1. Germline V gives CDR1 LGHNA, CDR2 YNFKEQ. The CDR3 has 14 amino acids. Germline trimming cut 3 bases from V and 6 bases from J; bases unmatched to any gene: 5. CDR3 nucleotide sequence: TGTGCCAGCAGCCACCGGGACAGGGGTTCCGAGCAGTACTTC. The encoded protein is CASSHRDRGSEQYF.

This clonotype was picked up many times. The chain is built from TRBV2 and TRBJ2-7; D gene ambiguous. V was pared by 3 bases and J by 4 bases, with 10 bases between. This CDR3 has 13 residues. Per the germline V gene, CDR1 is SNHLY and CDR2 is FYNNEI. CDR3: CASSDESRYEQYF. CDR3 bases: TGTGCCAGCAGTGATGAGAGTAGGTACGAGCAGTACTTC.

The chain uses TRBV7-6 and TRBJ2-1; 14 bases are shared with TRBD2. V dropped 5 bases and J dropped 8; count of bases not matched to a gene: 5. The CDR3 is 15 residues long. The germline V gene has CDR1 SGHVS and CDR2 FNYEAQ. The DNA for the CDR3 is TGTGCCAGCAGCACCGAGACTAGCGGGGGGGATGAGCAGTTCTTC. Translated, it gives CASSTETSGGDEQFF.

The sample holds many counts of this clonotype. This chain connects TRBV20-1 to TRBJ2-1; 10 nucleotides align to TRBD1. Trimming removed 5 bases from V and 8 bases from J; junction bases left unmatched: 6. This CDR3 comprises 13 residues. The germline V gene encodes CDR1 DFQATT and CDR2 SNEGSKA (reference sequence). CDR3 bases: TGCAGTGCTCGCCTAGGGACAGGGGATGAGCAGTTCTTC. As protein: CSARLGTGDEQFF.

This clonotype was observed many times. The rearrangement joins TRBV9 to TRBJ2-7; 8 bases are a match to TRBD1. Germline CDR1 SGDLS, CDR2 YYNGEE. The CDR3 length is 16 residues. The junction had 9 bases not matched to a gene; V was cut back by 1 base and J by 3 bases. CDR3 amino acids: CASSVLPGQVGYEQYF. The CDR3, as DNA: TGTGCCAGCAGCGTACTCCCGGGACAGGTGGGCTACGAGCAGTACTTC.

The chain uses TRBV3-1 and TRBJ2-3; TRBD2 matches at 7 bases. After removal of 4 bases from V and 1 base from J, the junction contained 5 bases not matched to a gene. This CDR3 comprises 15 residues. Germline V gives CDR1 LGHDT, CDR2 YNNKEL (reference sequence). The CDR3 DNA sequence: TGTGCCAGCAGCCTGGGAGGGGCCGGCACAGATACGCAGTATTTT. Amino acid sequence: CASSLGGAGTDTQYF.

This clonotype has a count of ten or more. This rearrangement joins TRBV27 to TRBJ2-1; TRBD2 agrees at 13 bases. Germline trimming cut 7 bases from V and 2 bases from J; bases unmatched to any gene: 8. The V gene's germline CDR1 is MNHEY and CDR2 SMNVEV (reference sequence). The CDR3 extends over 17 amino acids. The CDR3 sequence is CASTKLAGGPPYNEQFF. Here the CDR3 DNA reads TGTGCCAGCACTAAACTAGCGGGAGGGCCGCCCTACAATGAGCAGTTCTTC.

J is TRBJ2-7 and V is TRBV9, with 13 bases that match TRBD2. Germline CDR1 is SGDLS and CDR2 is YYNGEE. This CDR3 spans 17 amino acids. J was trimmed by 5 bases and V by 4 bases; bases with no gene match: 12. CDR3 bases: TGTGCCAGCAGCCCCCCCACTAGCGGGAGGGCCAGCCACGAGCAGTACTTC. This sequence encodes CASSPPTSGRASHEQYF.

This clonotype was picked up a small number of times. The chain joins TRBV6-2 or TRBV6-3 to TRBJ1-2; a weak D match, TRBD1 (5 bases). The ends were cut back, 7 bases at V and 4 bases at J, with 19 bases in the middle. CDR1 is MNHEY and CDR2 is SVGEGT in the germline V gene. This CDR3 contains 15 residues. As DNA, the CDR3 is TGTGCCAGCACCGAGGGGTGGGATGATGGCTATGGCTACACCTTC. Protein sequence: CASTEGWDDGYGYTF.

This clonotype was picked up many times. This chain connects TRBV5-6 to TRBJ1-1; 8 bases match TRBD1. The CDR3 loop spans 12 amino acids. Trimming took 2 bases from V and 10 from J; bases not matched to a gene: 4. Per germline, CDR1 SGHDT and CDR2 YYEEEE. CDR3 in DNA: TGTGCCAGCAGCTTAACAGGGGGGTTAGCTTTCTTT. Encoded protein: CASSLTGGLAFF.

This clonotype was seen at least ten times. The chain combines TRBV6-1 with TRBJ2-1; a possible D gene is TRBD2 (5 bases). Germline CDR1 MNHNS, CDR2 SASEGT. The CDR3 is made up of 16 amino acids. The V end was cut by 2 bases, the J end by 6 bases, with 17 bases between. The DNA of the CDR3 is TGTGCCAGCAGTGAATGGAGGCGGATCCTGCCCAATGAGCAGTTCTTC. It specifies CASSEWRRILPNEQFF.

This chain joins TRBV24-1 and TRBJ2-3, with 9 bases matching TRBD1. V shed 8 bases, J shed 4 bases, and the junction held 12 bases outside the gene matches. Germline V gives CDR1 KGHDR, CDR2 SFDVKD. This CDR3 region has 16 residues. This CDR3 is CATTLRDRVRADTQYF. The DNA for the CDR3 is TGTGCCACCACTCTACGGGACAGGGTTCGAGCAGATACGCAGTATTTT.

The V gene is TRBV7-2, the J gene TRBJ2-3; 10 bases map to TRBD2. The CDR3 is 15 amino acids. Germline V CDR1 and CDR2: SGHTA, FQGNSA. Trimming removed 1 base from V and 4 bases from J; junction bases left unmatched: 2. The CDR3 here is CASSLEAGGADTQYF. The CDR3, as DNA: TGTGCCAGCAGCTTAGAAGCGGGGGGGGCAGATACGCAGTATTTT.

This clonotype was counted many times. This rearrangement joins TRBV20-1 to TRBJ2-3, with a tentative D call TRBD2 (6 bases). Germline V CDR1 and CDR2: DFQATT, SNEGSKA (reference sequence). Trimming pared 3 bases from V and 3 bases from J, leaving 10 bases between. There are 13 residues in the CDR3. CDR3 in amino acids: CSASSGVTDTQYF. DNA for the CDR3: TGCAGTGCTAGTTCGGGAGTAACAGATACGCAGTATTTT.

There are many counts of this clonotype. The J gene is TRBJ2-7, the V gene TRBV9, with unresolved D. V lost 3 bases, J lost 4 bases, and 14 bases lay in between. There are 14 residues in the CDR3. Per germline, CDR1 SGDLS and CDR2 YYNGEE. CDR3 in amino acids: CASSAGVIAYEQYF. The CDR3 coding sequence is TGTGCCAGCAGCGCTGGGGTAATAGCTTACGAGCAGTACTTC.

The V and J genes are TRBV7-3 and TRBJ2-7; D might be TRBD1 (5 bases). Trimming cost V 2 bases and J 3 bases, with 14 bases left between them. CDR1 is SGHTA, CDR2 FQGTGA, per germline. This CDR3 contains 15 residues. In DNA form, the CDR3 reads TGTGCCAGCAGCTTAGGACAATCTCCCCTCTACGAGCAGTACTTC. As protein: CASSLGQSPLYEQYF.

This clonotype was counted a few times. The J gene is TRBJ2-4, the V gene TRBV18; the D gene is possibly TRBD2 (6 bases). The CDR3 is 12 residues long. Deletions cut 3 bases from V and 15 bases from J, with 15 bases between. Germline values: CDR1 KGHSH, CDR2 LQKENI. The CDR3 DNA follows: TGTGCCAGCTCACCTGTGGAGGGCCTATGGTACTTC. Translation: CASSPVEGLWYF.